This is a list of T cell receptor beta chains from one sample in a study of shared clonotypes between healthy human individuals. TCRdb's copy holds only in-frame clones and misses some; the assay was immunoSEQ multiplex PCR. The sample includes 1.5 million to 1.9 million clones, 95% to 99% of them seen just once. Sequencing used naive CD4+ T cells sorted from blood. Every receptor here comes from a man under 40 in good health. CDR3s include the opening cysteine and the closing phenylalanine or tryptophan. A D gene is named only where the DNA matches it firmly. Size is stated for part of the rows, as once, few or many counts, or as a class when the clone is expanded.

d_gene: TRBD2; abundance: .; j_gene: TRBJ2-7; v_gene: TRBV15; CDR3aa: CATSRVSGTLYEQYF; CDR3nt: TGTGCCACCAGCAGAGTTAGCGGGACCCTCTACGAGCAGTACTTC
d_gene: .; abundance: .; j_gene: TRBJ1-2; v_gene: TRBV28; CDR3aa: CASLTMPGSRSYTF; CDR3nt: TGTGCCAGCCTAACAATGCCAGGGTCAAGGAGCTACACCTTC
d_gene: .; abundance: .; j_gene: TRBJ1-4; v_gene: TRBV7-9; CDR3aa: CASSHEPGRGEKLFF; CDR3nt: TGTGCCAGCAGCCACGAACCTGGACGCGGTGAAAAACTGTTTTTT
d_gene: .; abundance: .; j_gene: TRBJ2-7; v_gene: TRBV6-1; CDR3aa: CASSEHAVTGPTYEQYF; CDR3nt: TGTGCCAGCAGTGAACATGCCGTAACAGGGCCCACCTACGAGCAGTACTTC
d_gene: .; abundance: .; j_gene: TRBJ2-2; v_gene: TRBV19; CDR3aa: CASSSTGLGAGELFF; CDR3nt: TGTGCCAGTAGTAGCACTGGGCTAGGCGCCGGGGAGCTGTTTTTT
d_gene: .; abundance: .; j_gene: TRBJ2-1; v_gene: TRBV5-5; CDR3aa: CASSLAGGLVGNEQFF; CDR3nt: TGTGCCAGCAGCTTGGCCGGGGGACTCGTGGGCAATGAGCAGTTCTTC
d_gene: TRBD2; abundance: .; j_gene: TRBJ2-1; v_gene: TRBV28; CDR3aa: CASRKAGGPLEQFF; CDR3nt: TGTGCCAGCAGGAAAGCGGGAGGGCCCCTCGAGCAGTTCTTC
d_gene: .; abundance: .; j_gene: TRBJ2-1; v_gene: TRBV5-1; CDR3aa: CASSRTDGREQFF; CDR3nt: TGCGCCAGCAGCAGGACTGACGGTCGTGAGCAGTTCTTC
d_gene: TRBD2; abundance: .; j_gene: TRBJ2-2; v_gene: TRBV27; CDR3aa: CASTPGGLAATGELFF; CDR3nt: TGTGCCAGCACCCCGGGGGGACTAGCTGCCACCGGGGAGCTGTTTTTT
d_gene: TRBD1; abundance: .; j_gene: TRBJ1-2; v_gene: TRBV18; CDR3aa: CASSPLDRGGYTF; CDR3nt: TGTGCCAGCTCACCACTGGACAGGGGAGGCTACACCTTC
d_gene: TRBD2; abundance: .; j_gene: TRBJ2-1; v_gene: TRBV5-1; CDR3aa: CASSPLAGPPDEQFF; CDR3nt: TGCGCCAGCAGCCCCCTAGCGGGGCCCCCGGATGAGCAGTTCTTC
d_gene: .; abundance: once; j_gene: TRBJ2-2; v_gene: TRBV18; CDR3aa: CASSPPVLAGELFF; CDR3nt: TGTGCCAGCTCACCACCGGTGCTAGCCGGGGAGCTGTTTTTT
d_gene: .; abundance: .; j_gene: TRBJ2-7; v_gene: TRBV28; CDR3aa: CASSDAAGADYEQYF; CDR3nt: TGTGCCAGCAGTGACGCCGCAGGGGCGGACTACGAGCAGTACTTC
d_gene: .; abundance: .; j_gene: TRBJ2-7; v_gene: TRBV18; CDR3aa: CASSPLRGGRTINYEQYF; CDR3nt: TGTGCCAGCTCACCCCTCAGGGGTGGTCGAACGATTAACTACGAGCAGTACTTC
d_gene: TRBD1; abundance: .; j_gene: TRBJ2-2; v_gene: TRBV5-1; CDR3aa: CASSLPTGRNTGELFF; CDR3nt: TGCGCCAGCAGTCTTCCGACAGGGCGGAACACCGGGGAGCTGTTTTTT
d_gene: TRBD2; abundance: .; j_gene: TRBJ2-1; v_gene: TRBV11-2; CDR3aa: CASSSSSGSRNEQFF; CDR3nt: TGTGCCAGCAGCTCCTCTAGCGGGAGTAGGAATGAGCAGTTCTTC
d_gene: .; abundance: .; j_gene: TRBJ2-3; v_gene: TRBV7-2; CDR3aa: CASSLRLSDTQYF; CDR3nt: TGTGCCAGCAGCTTACGGTTGTCAGATACGCAGTATTTT
d_gene: TRBD2; abundance: .; j_gene: TRBJ2-1; v_gene: TRBV28; CDR3aa: CASQGLAGVYNEQFF; CDR3nt: TGTGCCAGCCAGGGACTAGCGGGAGTGTACAATGAGCAGTTCTTC
d_gene: TRBD2; abundance: .; j_gene: TRBJ2-7; v_gene: TRBV2; CDR3aa: CASSATRGGRVTYEQYF; CDR3nt: TGTGCCAGCAGCGCCACTCGAGGCGGGAGGGTGACGTACGAGCAGTACTTC
d_gene: .; abundance: .; j_gene: TRBJ2-5; v_gene: TRBV2; CDR3aa: CASSDLQETQYF; CDR3nt: TGTGCCAGCTCAGACCTCCAAGAGACCCAGTACTTC
d_gene: TRBD1; abundance: .; j_gene: TRBJ1-1; v_gene: TRBV27; CDR3aa: CASTQGQGAAEAFF; CDR3nt: TGTGCCAGCACTCAAGGACAGGGGGCCGCTGAAGCTTTCTTT
d_gene: .; abundance: .; j_gene: TRBJ2-3; v_gene: TRBV25-1; CDR3aa: CASSEFRGSSTDTQYF; CDR3nt: TGTGCCAGCAGTGAATTTCGGGGGAGCAGCACAGATACGCAGTATTTT
d_gene: TRBD1; abundance: .; j_gene: TRBJ2-5; v_gene: TRBV30; CDR3aa: CAWSKGRGKETQYF; CDR3nt: TGTGCCTGGAGTAAAGGCAGGGGGAAAGAGACCCAGTACTTC
d_gene: .; abundance: .; j_gene: TRBJ1-3; v_gene: TRBV19; CDR3aa: CASKTPPGVSGNTIYF; CDR3nt: TGTGCCAGTAAAACACCGCCGGGGGTTTCTGGAAACACCATATATTTT
d_gene: .; abundance: .; j_gene: TRBJ2-1; v_gene: TRBV18; CDR3aa: CASSPPTNFYNEQFF; CDR3nt: TGTGCCAGCTCACCCCCGACCAACTTTTACAATGAGCAGTTCTTC
d_gene: .; abundance: .; j_gene: TRBJ1-4; v_gene: TRBV6-6; CDR3aa: CASSARGTRNEKLFF; CDR3nt: TGTGCCAGCAGTGCCCGAGGGACAAGGAATGAAAAACTGTTTTTT
d_gene: .; abundance: .; j_gene: TRBJ2-5; v_gene: TRBV28; CDR3aa: CAIRPVGETQYF; CDR3nt: TGTGCCATCCGCCCGGTGGGGGAGACCCAGTACTTC
d_gene: TRBD1; abundance: .; j_gene: TRBJ1-4; v_gene: TRBV6-5; CDR3aa: CASRTGQGREKLFF; CDR3nt: TGTGCCAGCAGAACGGGACAGGGGCGCGAAAAACTGTTTTTT
d_gene: .; abundance: .; j_gene: TRBJ2-7; v_gene: TRBV7-3; CDR3aa: CASSLVGNRLF; CDR3nt: TGTGCCAGCAGCTTAGTTGGGAACAGGCTATTC
d_gene: .; abundance: .; j_gene: TRBJ2-2; v_gene: TRBV9; CDR3aa: CASSVYRDNTGELFF; CDR3nt: TGTGCCAGCAGCGTATACCGGGACAACACCGGGGAGCTGTTTTTT
d_gene: .; abundance: .; j_gene: TRBJ2-1; v_gene: TRBV6-5; CDR3aa: CASSYSTGPYNEQFF; CDR3nt: TGTGCCAGCAGTTACTCAACAGGACCCTACAATGAGCAGTTCTTC
d_gene: TRBD2; abundance: .; j_gene: TRBJ2-3; v_gene: TRBV7-7; CDR3aa: CASSYGRLAGTDTQYF; CDR3nt: TGTGCTAGCAGCTACGGGAGGCTAGCGGGCACAGATACGCAGTATTTT
d_gene: .; abundance: .; j_gene: TRBJ1-5; v_gene: TRBV5-5; CDR3aa: CAVHGVPQHF; CDR3nt: TGTGCCGTACATGGGGTGCCCCAGCATTTT
d_gene: .; abundance: .; j_gene: TRBJ1-1; v_gene: TRBV6-6; CDR3aa: CATQSAGLAAFF; CDR3nt: TGTGCCACCCAAAGTGCTGGGCTGGCGGCTTTCTTT